One sample yielded the 11 T cell receptor beta chains listed below, sequenced in a study of T-cell reconstitution after alpha-beta-depleted transplantation in children. Unique molecular identifiers were used to barcode this TCRbeta library. TCRdb used MiXCR to reprocess the PCR reads, holding one entry per CDR3 protein. The sample has approximately 650,000 distinct CDR3 sequences, 10% to 15% seen once. The specimen was PBMCs, collected before TCRalphabeta/CD19-depleted stem cell transplant. Receptors were obtained from a girl aged 2 to 9 with congenital amegakaryocytic thrombocytopenia, due to receive a stem cell transplant.

The V call is TRBV25-1, the J call TRBJ2-7, with D perhaps matching TRBD1 (5 bases). CDR3 length equals 14 residues. Germline CDR1 reads MGHDK; CDR2 reads SYGVNS. Trimming left V 3 bases short and J 2 bases short, with 11 bases between. DNA of the CDR3: TGTGCCAGCAGTGAGCGTGGCAGGGCCTACGAGCAGTACTTC. It translates to CASSERGRAYEQYF.

Ten or more counts support this clonotype. This sequence joins TRBV20-1 and TRBJ2-7, with TRBD2 matching over 7 bases. V lost 3 bases, J lost 0 bases, and 8 bases stayed unmatched. The V gene's germline CDR1 is DFQATT and CDR2 SNEGSKA (reference sequence). The CDR3 is 15 amino acids. The CDR3 sequence is CSASIWRERSYEQYF. The DNA of the CDR3 is TGCAGTGCTAGTATCTGGCGGGAGCGCTCCTACGAGCAGTACTTC.

This clonotype was seen repeatedly, ten times or more. The chain joins TRBV29-1 to TRBJ2-6, with TRBD1 matching over 9 bases. Germline V gene lookup returns CDR1 SQVTM and CDR2 ANQGSEA. Trimming removed 7 bases from V and 2 bases from J; junction bases left unmatched: 9. The CDR3 extends over 16 amino acids. The CDR3 DNA is TGCAGCGCGGAGACAGGGGGTTCGACTGGGGCCAACGTCCTGACTTTC. Translated: CSAETGGSTGANVLTF.

This clonotype was detected ten times or more. This chain connects TRBV12-3 or TRBV12-4 to TRBJ1-4; a weak D match, TRBD1 (5 bases). The CDR3 runs 12 residues. V dropped 6 bases and J dropped 15 bases, with 17 bases sitting between them. This CDR3 reads CASSPSWDFLFF. CDR3 coding DNA: TGTGCCAGCAGCCCTTCTTGGGACTTTTTGTTTTTT.

Many counts were recorded for this clonotype. The gene calls are TRBV20-1 and TRBJ2-3, with 9 bases lining up with TRBD2. Trimming took 0 bases from V and 4 from J; bases not matched to a gene: 8. This CDR3 has 16 amino acids. Germline V gene sequence: CDR1 DFQATT, CDR2 SNEGSKA (reference sequence). The CDR3 loop reads CSARDRLAGDSDTQYF. CDR3 nucleotide sequence: TGCAGTGCTAGAGATCGATTAGCGGGAGACTCAGATACGCAGTATTTT.

The chain joins TRBV29-1 to TRBJ1-1, with D perhaps TRBD1 (5 bases). V was pared by 6 bases and J by 5 bases, with 16 bases between. Germline CDR1 reads SQVTM; CDR2 reads ANQGSEA. The CDR3 extends over 13 amino acids. CDR3 DNA sequence: TGCAGCGTCGCCGTAGGGGCGGGAACTGAAGCTTTCTTT. Translated, it gives CSVAVGAGTEAFF. The entire variable domain, with the rest obtained from reference TRBV29-1 and TRBJ1-1, is as follows: SAVISQKPSRDICQRGTSLTIQCQVDSQVTMMFWYRQQPGQSLTLIATANQGSEATYESGFVIDKFPISRPNLTFSTLTVSNMSPEDSSIYLCSVAVGAGTEAFFGQGTRLTVV.

A few counts support this clonotype. The J gene is TRBJ1-3, the V gene TRBV7-9; 9 bases are shared with TRBD1. V lost 3 bases, J lost 8 bases, and 2 bases stayed unmatched. The CDR3 spans 13 residues. Germline lookup yields CDR1 SEHNR and CDR2 FQNEAQ (reference sequence). CDR3 DNA: TGTGCCAGCAGCTTGGACAGGGGACACACCATATATTTT. This translates into CASSLDRGHTIYF. The full variable domain, completed using reference TRBV7-9 and TRBJ1-3, is DTGVSQNPRHKITKRGQNVTFRCDPISEHNRLYWYRQTLGQGPEFLTYFQNEAQLEKSRLLSDRFSAERPKGSFSTLEIQRTEQGDSAMYLCASSLDRGHTIYFGEGSWLTVV.

This clonotype showed up many times. The V call is TRBV10-3, the J call TRBJ2-1; a weak D match, TRBD1 (5 bases). This CDR3 has 15 amino acids. The V and J ends lost 3 bases and 5 bases respectively, with 14 bases between them. CDR1 ENHRY and CDR2 SYGVKD come from the germline V gene. The CDR3 DNA sequence: TGTGCCATCAGTGAAGGCAGGGTAAGAGACAATGAGCAGTTCTTC. Translation gives CAISEGRVRDNEQFF.

The J gene is TRBJ2-7, the V gene TRBV20-1; 7 bases agree with TRBD1. This CDR3 is 15 amino acids long. Germline V CDR1 and CDR2: DFQATT, SNEGSKA (reference sequence). After removal of 1 base from V and 0 bases from J, the junction contained 6 bases not matched to a gene. CDR3 sequence (DNA): TGCAGTGCTAGAGGGGAGACAGGGAGCTCCTACGAGCAGTACTTC. The encoded protein is CSARGETGSSYEQYF.

Concerning this clonotype: A much larger clone lies one base from this, so it may be a read error. The V gene is TRBV29-1, the J gene TRBJ2-1; D gene ambiguous. The CDR3 totals 16 residues. Per the germline V gene, CDR1 is SQVTM and CDR2 is ANQGSEA. Trimming cost V 6 bases and J 4 bases, with 22 bases left between them. The CDR3 here is CSVLLPADLRYNEQFF. CDR3 nucleotides: TGCAGCGTCCTTCTCCCCGCGGACCTGAGATACAATGAGCAGTTCTTC.

This clonotype was observed a handful of times. This sequence joins TRBV14 and TRBJ1-6, with D unclear. The germline V gene encodes CDR1 SGHDN and CDR2 FVKESK. The CDR3 extends over 16 amino acids. Deletions cut 0 bases from V and 10 bases from J, with 16 bases between. Here the CDR3 reads CASSQDPGSVWSPLHF. Written as DNA, the CDR3 is TGTGCCAGCAGCCAAGATCCGGGGTCCGTTTGGTCACCCCTCCACTTT.